The present T cell receptor beta chain was sequenced within a study of blood T cell repertoires in COVID-19. Study overall: Material from acute and convalescent COVID-19 was sourced from the United States, Italy and Spain.

V lost 2 bases and J lost 6, with 6 bases in between. Germline loops: CDR1 WNHNN, CDR2 SYGVQD (reference sequence). CDR3 length: 12 residues. Sequencing used immunoSEQ multiplex PCR; TCRdb keeps in-frame clones, though not all of them. The data contain roughly 70,000 clones, around four fifths of them singletons. The TCR sequence derives from a man in his sixties with acute or convalescent COVID-19. The sequencing input was peripheral blood. The gene calls are TRBV10-1 and TRBJ2-3; D call uncertain. CDR3 sequence reads: CASSEGRDTQYF. The CDR3, as DNA: TGCGCCAGCAGTGAGGGCAGGGATACGCAGTATTTT.